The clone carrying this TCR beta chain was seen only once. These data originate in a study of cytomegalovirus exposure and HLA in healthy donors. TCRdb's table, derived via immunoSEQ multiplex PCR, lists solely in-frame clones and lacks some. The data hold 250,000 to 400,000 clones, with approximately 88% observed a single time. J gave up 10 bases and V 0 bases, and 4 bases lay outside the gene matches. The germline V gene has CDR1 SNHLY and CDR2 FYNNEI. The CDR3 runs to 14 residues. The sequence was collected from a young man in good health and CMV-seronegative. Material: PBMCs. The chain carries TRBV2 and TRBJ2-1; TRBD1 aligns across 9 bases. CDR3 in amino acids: CASSEAGQGYEQFF. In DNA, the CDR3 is TGTGCCAGCAGTGAAGCAGGACAGGGGTACGAGCAGTTCTTC.